These 10 T cell receptor beta chains were sequenced from one sample in a study of shared clonotypes between healthy human individuals (dated by TCRdb to the early 2020s). To prepare the library, the immunoSEQ multiplex PCR assay was applied. TCRdb re-hosts the immuneACCESS table, in-frame sequences only. Its copies lack some clones; in the studies checked, an unresolved V gene accounts for under half of them, and the cause for the rest is not known. The sample data list some 200,000 clones, and approximately 65% of these were observed just once. Roughly 11% of the sample is in the top ten clones. The sequenced sample was memory CD4+ T cells sorted from blood. Interpreted using the paper, the cell subset or site label stands for: CD45RA-negative fraction. The origin of the receptors is a man aged 25-45 years in good health.

CDR3 region: CASSREGASADTQYF. DNA for the CDR3: TGTGCCAGCAGTCGGGAGGGCGCGTCGGCAGATACGCAGTATTTT. The gene calls are TRBV11-2 and TRBJ2-3; TRBD2 matches at 8 bases. Unmatched junction bases numbered 9, after V lost 6 bases and J lost 4 bases. The germline V gene has CDR1 SGHAT and CDR2 FQNNGV. The CDR3 has 15 amino acids.

V and J are TRBV11-2 and TRBJ2-1; D remains unclear. CDR3 length: 14 residues. Deletions cut 5 bases from V and 5 bases from J, with 13 bases between. CDR1 is SGHAT and CDR2 is FQNNGV in the germline V gene. The CDR3 loop reads CASSPVGYNNEQFF. For the CDR3, the DNA is TGTGCCAGCAGCCCCGTCGGCTACAACAATGAGCAGTTCTTC.

This clone turned up a few times. The chain carries TRBV2 and TRBJ1-5; 7 bases are shared with TRBD1. Per germline, CDR1 SNHLY and CDR2 FYNNEI. This CDR3 has 14 amino acids. V was clipped by 5 bases and J by 5 bases; unmatched bases: 6. CDR3 residues: CASSRQGADQPQHF. CDR3 coding DNA: TGTGCCAGCAGTAGACAGGGTGCCGATCAGCCCCAGCATTTT. The full variable domain, in which reference TRBV2 and TRBJ1-5 provide the parts outside the CDR3, is EPEVTQTPSHQVTQMGQEVILRCVPISNHLYFYWYRQILGQKVEFLVSFYNNEISEKSEIFDDQFSVERPDGSNFTLKIRSTKLEDSAMYFCASSRQGADQPQHFGDGTRLSIL.

The V and J genes are TRBV30 and TRBJ1-1, with TRBD1 matching 8 bases. The CDR3 totals 13 residues. Unmatched junction bases numbered 6, after V lost 5 bases and J lost 4 bases. Germline V gives CDR1 GTSNPN, CDR2 SVGIG (reference sequence). CDR3 DNA sequence: TGTGCCTGGGGCCAGGGGGCCGGCACTGAAGCTTTCTTT. Translated, it gives CAWGQGAGTEAFF.

This clone was found once. This chain uses TRBV15 with TRBJ2-2, with a possible D match to TRBD1 (5 bases). V lost 1 base and J 7 bases, leaving 13 bases between the germline ends. CDR1 LNHNV and CDR2 YYDKDF come from the germline V gene (reference sequence). The CDR3 has 15 amino acids. The CDR3 DNA reads TGTGCCACCAGCAGAGTCCGTACGACAGTCGGGGAGCTGTTTTTT. Protein: CATSRVRTTVGELFF. Full variable domain (remainder filled in from reference TRBV15 and TRBJ2-2): DAMVIQNPRYQVTQFGKPVTLSCSQTLNHNVMYWYQQKSSQAPKLLFHYYDKDFNNEADTPDNFQSRRPNTSFCFLDIRSPGLGDTAMYLCATSRVRTTVGELFFGEGSRLTVL.

This clone was found once. The V gene is TRBV5-1, the J gene TRBJ2-5; TRBD1 agrees at 9 bases. The CDR3 loop spans 14 amino acids. Germline values: CDR1 SGHRS, CDR2 YFSETQ. The junction had 14 bases not matched to a gene; V was cut back by 7 bases and J by 10 bases. This CDR3 reads CASPIKGQGPDQYF. DNA of the CDR3: TGCGCCAGCCCTATTAAGGGACAGGGCCCAGACCAGTACTTC.

This clone was counted a single time. The chain is built from TRBV2 and TRBJ2-4, with D possibly matching TRBD2 (6 bases). In germline, CDR1 is SNHLY, CDR2 FYNNEI. This CDR3 has 16 residues. V lost 2 bases and J 4 bases, leaving 15 bases between the germline ends. CDR3: CASSELVRRAKNIQYF. Here the CDR3 DNA reads TGTGCCAGCAGTGAATTGGTTAGGAGGGCTAAAAACATTCAGTACTTC.

The chain uses TRBV6-1 and TRBJ2-7, with D possibly TRBD2 on 5 matching bases. The V end lost 6 bases, the J end lost 1 base, and 16 bases lay between the germline ends. The CDR3 sequence is 15 residues long. The germline V gene encodes CDR1 MNHNS and CDR2 SASEGT. The CDR3 loop is CASSWELFGSYEQYF. The CDR3, as DNA: TGTGCCAGCAGCTGGGAGTTGTTCGGATCCTACGAGCAGTACTTC.

This clone occurred a few times. The chain couples TRBV5-1 to TRBJ1-5; D call uncertain. This CDR3 has 13 amino acids. Germline values: CDR1 SGHRS, CDR2 YFSETQ. Deletions cut 4 bases from V and 0 bases from J, with 5 bases between. CDR3 sequence reads: CASSIDSNQPQHF. The DNA of the CDR3 is TGCGCCAGCAGCATTGATAGCAATCAGCCCCAGCATTTT.

A few counts support this clone. The rearrangement uses TRBV9 and TRBJ2-7; 14 bases fit TRBD2. The V and J ends lost 2 bases and 6 bases, in that order; junction bases with no gene match: 7. The CDR3 contains 16 residues. Germline V CDR1 and CDR2: SGDLS, YYNGEE. DNA of the CDR3: TGTGCCAGCAGCGTGACACCGGGACTAGCGGGAGCCGAGCAGTACTTC. The encoded protein is CASSVTPGLAGAEQYF.